This TCR beta chain was recovered during a study of CD8+ T cells in alopecia areata. The study, taken as a whole, reports: Normal skin contains resident alphabeta T cells, and these are also sequenced in scalp samples. Higher clonality was seen in lesional scalp than in normal scalp, especially in alopecia totalis/universalis.

Following extraction, RNA underwent reverse transcription to cDNA, which served as the sequencing template. Data came from immunoSEQ multiplex PCR; TCRdb stores just in-frame clones and leaves some out. Of around 190,000 clones listed, approximately 61% are singletons. Described treatment: oral pan-JAK inhibitor, 5-10 mg twice daily. T lymphocytes (CD4+ and CD8+) were sorted from PBMCs. In the case of this clone: Its antigen is unidentified.

The CDR3 contains 14 residues. Trimming removed 11 bases at V and 4 bases at J, with 18 bases between. Germline loops: CDR1 LNHDA, CDR2 SQIVND (reference sequence). The chain has TRBV19 and TRBJ1-5, with D possibly matching TRBD1 (5 bases). The sample consisted of CD4+ T cells sorted from blood, taken at week 24, from a patient treated with tofacitinib. This clonotype originated in a human donor with alopecia areata. The CDR3: CASLARGTNQPQHF. The DNA for the CDR3 is TGTGCCTCTCTTGCAAGGGGTACGAATCAGCCCCAGCATTTT.